This TCR beta chain was captured in a study of cytotoxic CD8 clonotypes in ibrutinib-treated CLL. Study summary: Across samples, productive templates numbered roughly 230,000 and productive rearrangements reached 94,082 on average. Findings and caveats of the study: There were few public clonotypes, and on treatment they contracted or stayed stable.

Sequencing used immunoSEQ multiplex PCR; TCRdb keeps in-frame clones, though not all of them. The sample has roughly 180,000 clones; approximately 68% are singletons. The V and J ends lost 1 base and 2 bases respectively, with 18 bases between them. Germline-derived CDR1 and CDR2 are SNHLY and FYNNEI. CDR3 length: 17 residues. Points on this clone: Antigen: not known.

Sequenced material: PBMCs, taken after 24 months of ibrutinib treatment. The rearrangement joins TRBV2 to TRBJ2-7; D not resolved. This sequence was found in a human donor with chronic lymphocytic leukemia. This CDR3 is CASSEGPQRSYAYEQYF. The DNA for the CDR3 is TGTGCCAGCAGTGAAGGGCCCCAAAGGTCGTATGCCTACGAGCAGTACTTC.